These T cell receptor beta chains were read from a single sample in a study of regulatory T cells in long-lasting Graves disease. TCRdb fed the multiplex PCR reads into MiXCR, producing one record per CDR3 protein. The sample shows roughly 430,000 distinct CDR3 sequences, about 21% of them seen only once. The sequencing here drew on peripheral blood mononuclear cells (PBMCs), taken when the disease was refractory, from a patient treated with antithyroid drugs. These TCRs come from a female donor with Graves disease. Each CDR3 is given with its conserved first and last residue. A D gene is named only where the DNA matches it firmly. A row's size may be missing; if present it is once, few, many or a size class.

>.|TRBJ2-5|many|TRBV18
TGTGCCAGCTCACCAAGCGATACGGGAGAGACCCAGTACTTC
CASSPSDTGETQYF
>.|TRBJ2-6|many|TRBV7-8
TGTGCCAGCGACGGGGTAGGGGGGGCCAACGTCCTGACTTTC
CASDGVGGANVLTF
>.|TRBJ2-7|few|TRBV15
TGTGCCACCAGCAGTCTGGACAGAGGGGGATACGAGCAGTACTTC
CATSSLDRGGYEQYF
>TRBD2|TRBJ2-7|few|TRBV30
TGTGCCTGGAGTGTTGGACTAGCGGGAGGCGAGCAGTACTTC
CAWSVGLAGGEQYF
>.|TRBJ1-1|.|TRBV5-5
TGTGCCAGCAGCTTCAACAGGATGAACACTGAAGCTTTCTTT
CASSFNRMNTEAFF
>.|TRBJ2-5|few|TRBV6-2/TRBV6-3
TGTGCCAGCAGTTACTCGATGTCCGTTGGGGAGACCCAGTACTTC
CASSYSMSVGETQYF
>.|TRBJ2-5|.|TRBV15
TGTGCCACCACACGGGGGCAAGAGACCCAGTACTTC
CATTRGQETQYF
>TRBD2|TRBJ2-5|.|TRBV9
TGTGCCAGCAGCGTAGGTGCTAGCGGGGGCTTGGGTGGAGGGGCCCAGTACTTC
CASSVGASGGLGGGAQYF
>TRBD2|TRBJ2-7|many|TRBV29-1
TGCAGCGTCGATGGACTAGCGGGAGACGACGAGCAGTACTTC
CSVDGLAGDDEQYF
>.|TRBJ1-6|.|TRBV28
TGTGCCAGCAGCCGACAGAATTCATCCCTCCACTTT
CASSRQNSSLHF
>.|TRBJ2-7|few|TRBV5-1
TGCGCCAGCAGCTTTACTGACTTCCACTACGAGCAGTACTTC
CASSFTDFHYEQYF
>.|TRBJ2-3|.|TRBV7-9
TGTGCCAGCAGCACCCAGCGGCAAACGCAGTATTTT
CASSTQRQTQYF
>TRBD1|TRBJ2-1|.|TRBV20-1
TGCAGTGCTTACCCCGGGACAGACCCCTACAATGAGCAGTTCTTC
CSAYPGTDPYNEQFF
>.|TRBJ2-1|.|TRBV6-1
TGTGCCAGCAGTAGAGTTGCGGGGCCTAGCTATGAGCAGTTCTTC
CASSRVAGPSYEQFF
>TRBD1|TRBJ1-5|few|TRBV19
TGTGCCAGTAGAAACAGGGGCCTCCTCAATAGCAATCAGCCCCAGCATTTT
CASRNRGLLNSNQPQHF
>.|TRBJ2-7|.|TRBV6-1
.
CASSVWGQGAHERYF
>.|TRBJ2-7|few|TRBV30
TGTGCCTGGAATGGGGAATTATACCACGAGCAGTACTTC
CAWNGELYHEQYF
>TRBD2|TRBJ2-5|many|TRBV2
TGTGCCAGCAGTTCCCCGGGGACTAGCGGAGAGACCCAGTACTTC
CASSSPGTSGETQYF
>TRBD1|TRBJ2-7|.|TRBV11-2
TGTGCCAGCAGCTGGGACAGGGGTGACCCATACGAGCAGTACTTC
CASSWDRGDPYEQYF
>.|TRBJ1-1|.|TRBV20-1
TGCAGTGCTAGAGAATTAGCAGGGCCGGTCACTGAAGCTTTCTTT
CSARELAGPVTEAFF
>TRBD2|TRBJ2-1|.|TRBV29-1
TGCAGCGTTAGGACTAGCGGGGCCAATGAGCAGTTCTTC
CSVRTSGANEQFF
>TRBD2|TRBJ2-2|few|TRBV5-1
TGCGCCAGCACCAAGACTAGCGGGGAGAACACCGGGGAGCTGTTTTTT
CASTKTSGENTGELFF
>.|TRBJ2-5|many|TRBV11-2
TGTGCCAGCAGCTTTCGGCCCGGGACATCGGAGGAGACCCAGTACTTC
CASSFRPGTSEETQYF
>.|TRBJ2-5|many|TRBV6-1
TGTGCCAGCAGTAGGACGGAGACCCAGTACTTC
CASSRTETQYF
>.|TRBJ2-3|few|TRBV12-3/TRBV12-4
TGTGCCAGCAGCCGATGGGCGGAGGAAACAGATACGCAGTATTTT
CASSRWAEETDTQYF
>.|TRBJ2-6|many|TRBV7-6
TGTGCCAGCAGCTTAGGGACGTCTAACTCTGGGGCCAACGTCCTGACTTTC
CASSLGTSNSGANVLTF
>.|TRBJ2-7|.|TRBV12-3/TRBV12-4
TGTGCCAGCAAGGCCGGGGGCCCCGAGCAGTACTTC
CASKAGGPEQYF
>TRBD1|TRBJ1-6|few|TRBV13
TGTGCCAGCAGCTCCAGAGGTCGTCAGGGGGGTAATTCACCCCTCCACTTT
CASSSRGRQGGNSPLHF
>TRBD1|TRBJ1-1|many|TRBV18
TGTGCCAGCTCCGGGACAGGGGCTGAAGCTTTCTTT
CASSGTGAEAFF
>.|TRBJ1-1|many|TRBV13
TGTGCCAGCAGCTCTTTTGGCACTGAAGCTTTCTTT
CASSSFGTEAFF
>TRBD2|TRBJ2-1|.|TRBV7-6
TGTGCCAGCAGCTTAGCGTGGGGGACTAGCGGGAACGATGAGCAGTTCTTC
CASSLAWGTSGNDEQFF
>TRBD1|TRBJ2-7|many|TRBV29-1
TGCAGCGCTACCGACAGGGCCCACGAGCAGTACTTC
CSATDRAHEQYF
>TRBD2|TRBJ2-1|few|TRBV11-2
TGTGCCAGCAGCTTAGATCTAGCGGGAACCTACAATGAGCAGTTCTTC
CASSLDLAGTYNEQFF
>.|TRBJ1-2|.|TRBV3-1
TGTGCCAGCAGCCAGGATACGACTGAGTATGGCTACACCTTC
CASSQDTTEYGYTF
>.|TRBJ1-1|.|TRBV6-1
TGTGCCAGCAGTGAATTCGGGGGGGAAATGAACACTGAAGCTTTCTTT
CASSEFGGEMNTEAFF